In this sample, the clone carrying this T cell receptor beta chain turned up many times. Its matching antigen is unknown. The definition of stable Graves' hyperthyroidism was no ophthalmopathy progression within 18 months. The hyperthyroidism patients had all been newly diagnosed, and their disease duration was under 2 months. Their ages ranged from 18 to 65 years. Fresh peripheral blood, 10 ml, yielded the PBMCs. This sample was taken from a study of T cells in Graves' hyperthyroidism and ophthalmopathy. Study results and caveats: It was a median roughly six months before onset that the model predicted ophthalmopathy.

J gave up 2 bases and V 5 bases, and 6 bases lay outside the gene matches. Per germline, CDR1 MDHEN and CDR2 SYDVKM. CDR3 length: 14 residues. From RNA transcripts, TCR beta CDR3 regions were amplified. The TCR CDR3 first-round RT-PCR relied on the HTBI primer set. TCRdb independently ran MiXCR on the multiplex PCR reads; one entry per CDR3 protein. In the table there are about 740,000 distinct CDR3 sequences, approximately 14% of which are singletons. Sequencing used blood. The receptor was derived from a woman in her late teens or twenties with Graves' hyperthyroidism. V usage is TRBV28 and J usage is TRBJ2-7, with 7 bases fitting TRBD2. The CDR3 here is CASSPRTRPYEQYF. The DNA of the CDR3 is TGTGCCAGCAGTCCCCGGACTAGACCCTACGAGCAGTACTTC. The full variable domain, in which reference TRBV28 and TRBJ2-7 provide the parts outside the CDR3, is DVKVTQSSRYLVKRTGEKVFLECVQDMDHENMFWYRQDPGLGLRLIYFSYDVKMKEKGDIPEGYSVSREKKERFSLILESASTNQTSMYLCASSPRTRPYEQYFGPGTRLTVT.